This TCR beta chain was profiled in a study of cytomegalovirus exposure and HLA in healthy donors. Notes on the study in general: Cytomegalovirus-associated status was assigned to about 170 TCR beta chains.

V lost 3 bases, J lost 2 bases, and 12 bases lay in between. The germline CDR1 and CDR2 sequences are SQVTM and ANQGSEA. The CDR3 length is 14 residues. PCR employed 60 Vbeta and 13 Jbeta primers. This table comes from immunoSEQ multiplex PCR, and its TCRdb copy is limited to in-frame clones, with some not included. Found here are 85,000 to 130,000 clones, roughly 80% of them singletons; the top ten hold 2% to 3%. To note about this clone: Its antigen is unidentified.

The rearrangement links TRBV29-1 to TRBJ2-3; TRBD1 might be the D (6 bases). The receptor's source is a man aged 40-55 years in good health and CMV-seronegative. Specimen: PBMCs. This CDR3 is CSVETGQLTDTQYF. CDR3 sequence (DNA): TGCAGCGTTGAGACAGGACAACTCACAGATACGCAGTATTTT.